Following are 17 T cell receptor beta chains from one sample sequenced in a study of HIV-infected patients and healthy controls (dated by TCRdb to the mid-2010s). Library construction relied on 5' RACE. TCRdb lists the instrument as Illumina MiSeq. 500 to 550 ng RNA was reverse transcribed with SuperScript III using primers against the alpha and beta constant regions. Alpha and beta chain libraries were generated separately via chain-specific third strand synthesis with multiplexing indices. Through fastp at Q25 and MiXCR, TCRdb rebuilt clones from the public reads, retaining in-frame beta chains. Rows with one shared CDR3 protein collapse into an entry with the most common genes and DNA. Recorded for this sample are 15,000 to 20,000 distinct CDR3 sequences; roughly a tenth of them occurred a single time. The ten top clones hold around 3.1% of the sample. Whole blood was used without cell fractionation, so all unsorted peripheral T cells were reflected in the repertoire.

The sequencing sample was made of blood. These receptors were taken from an adult in good health.

In this sample, this clonotype turned up many times. V usage is TRBV6-2 or TRBV6-3 and J usage is TRBJ2-1; TRBD2 is a possible D gene (5 bases). Germline-derived CDR1 and CDR2 are MNHEY and SVGEGT. The CDR3 sequence is 15 residues long. V shed 2 bases and J shed 7 bases, with 15 bases lying between them. Written as DNA, the CDR3 is TGTGCCAGCAGTTACGGAATAAGGGAGACGAATGAGCAGTTCTTC. Its protein product is CASSYGIRETNEQFF.

Many counts were recorded for this clonotype. CDR3 loop: CASSYSPHAKNSPLHF. Written as DNA, the CDR3 is TGTGCCAGCAGTTACTCACCGCACGCCAAGAATTCACCCCTCCACTTT. The gene calls are TRBV6-5 and TRBJ1-6; D unresolved. CDR1 and CDR2 (germline): MNHEY, SVGAGI. V gave up 0 bases and J gave up 7 bases, with 13 bases separating them. The CDR3 covers 16 residues.

Ten or more counts support this clonotype. The chain uses TRBV27 and TRBJ2-7; a weak D match, TRBD1 (7 bases). Germline CDR1 and CDR2: MNHEY and SMNVEV (reference sequence). V was trimmed by 4 bases and J by 5 bases, leaving 9 bases between them. The CDR3 is 12 amino acids. The CDR3 sequence is CASSSGGNEQYF. The CDR3 DNA follows: TGTGCCAGCAGTTCAGGGGGGAACGAGCAGTACTTC.

In its sample, this clonotype was seen many times. The CDR3 region is CASSHGTSGTYEQYF. The CDR3 DNA reads TGTGCCAGCAGCCATGGGACTAGCGGTACCTACGAGCAGTACTTC. The J gene is TRBJ2-7, the V gene TRBV5-6; TRBD2 matches at 11 bases. Germline CDR1 SGHDT, CDR2 YYEEEE. The junction had 5 bases not matched to a gene; V was cut back by 4 bases and J by 2 bases. The CDR3 extends over 15 amino acids.

By share, this clonotype counts as medium-sized. The rearrangement links TRBV20-1 to TRBJ2-4, with D possibly being TRBD1 (5 bases). Trimming shortened V by 4 bases and J by 0 bases, and 13 bases separated the two germline ends. This CDR3 has 15 residues. Per the germline V gene, CDR1 is DFQATT and CDR2 is SNEGSKA (reference sequence). The chain's CDR3 is CSANRQHLAKNIQYF. The DNA for the CDR3 is TGCAGTGCTAACAGGCAGCATCTAGCCAAAAACATTCAGTACTTC.

This clonotype was seen at least ten times. The chain uses TRBV5-6 and TRBJ2-7; weak D call: TRBD1 (5 bases). Germline lookup yields CDR1 SGHDT and CDR2 YYEEEE. V shed 5 bases and J shed 0 bases, with 12 bases lying between them. The CDR3 is 14 amino acids. This CDR3 reads CASSSDTNSYEQYF. As DNA, the CDR3 is TGTGCCAGCAGTTCGGACACCAACTCCTACGAGCAGTACTTC.

This clonotype showed up many times. The J gene is TRBJ1-5, the V gene TRBV7-8, with D unresolved. The V and J ends lost 5 bases and 0 bases respectively, with 11 bases between them. The CDR3 is 15 amino acids. Germline V lookup: CDR1 SGHVS, CDR2 FQNEAQ. The chain's CDR3 is CASSAVEVSNQPQHF. The DNA of the CDR3 is TGTGCCAGCAGCGCGGTGGAGGTTAGCAATCAGCCCCAGCATTTT.

This clonotype was seen ten or more times. DNA of the CDR3: TGTGCCAGCAGCCAGGGGGGACAGGACTCTGGAAACACCATATATTTT. It is translated as CASSQGGQDSGNTIYF. The rearrangement uses TRBV3-1 and TRBJ1-3; 8 nucleotides line up with TRBD1. The CDR3 consists of 16 residues. Germline trimming cut 3 bases from V and 0 bases from J; bases unmatched to any gene: 4. The germline V gene has CDR1 LGHDT and CDR2 YNNKEL (reference sequence).

The rearrangement joins TRBV20-1 to TRBJ2-7, with D possibly TRBD1 on 6 matching bases. The CDR3 is 13 amino acids. The germline V gene encodes CDR1 DFQATT and CDR2 SNEGSKA (reference sequence). Trimming took off 2 bases at V and 4 bases at J, with 12 bases between the two ends. The CDR3 here is CSARSPDRYEQYF. CDR3 nucleotide sequence: TGCAGTGCTAGAAGTCCCGACAGGTACGAGCAGTACTTC.

By frequency in the sample, this clonotype is medium-sized. The rearrangement links TRBV7-9 to TRBJ2-5, with 9 bases fitting TRBD2. CDR1 is SEHNR, CDR2 FQNEAQ, per germline (reference sequence). The CDR3 extends over 16 amino acids. Trimming took 5 bases from V and 1 from J; bases not matched to a gene: 8. CDR3 DNA sequence: TGTGCCAGCAGCCTACTAGCGGGCCTCCCCCAAGAGACCCAGTACTTC. This sequence encodes CASSLLAGLPQETQYF.

Ten or more counts support this clonotype. The chain joins TRBV7-2 to TRBJ2-5; D unclear. The V and J ends lost 1 base and 5 bases respectively, with 11 bases between them. Germline V lookup: CDR1 SGHTA, CDR2 FQGNSA. This CDR3 is 14 amino acids long. DNA for the CDR3: TGTGCCAGCAGCTTAGAAGCCCGAACGGAGACCCAGTACTTC. Protein: CASSLEARTETQYF.

The V call is TRBV6-2 or TRBV6-3, the J call TRBJ2-5, with 9 bases matching TRBD1. V shed 6 bases and J 4 bases; nucleotides not matched to a gene: 6. This CDR3 is 14 amino acids long. Germline V gene data show CDR1 as MNHEY and CDR2 as SVGEGT. CDR3 sequence: CASSLQGAGETQYF. In DNA form, the CDR3 reads TGTGCCAGCAGCCTACAGGGGGCAGGAGAGACCCAGTACTTC.

V usage is TRBV11-3 and J usage is TRBJ2-1; 7 bases align to TRBD2. The length of the CDR3 is 15 residues. With 5 bases clipped from V and 2 bases from J, the junction kept 6 bases outside the gene matches. CDR1 and CDR2 from the germline V gene are SGHNT and YENEEA. Written as DNA, the CDR3 is TGTGCCAGCAGCCTTGGGACTACTGCCTACAATGAGCAGTTCTTC. As protein: CASSLGTTAYNEQFF.

V usage is TRBV6-5 and J usage is TRBJ2-1, with D perhaps TRBD1 or TRBD2 (5 bases each). CDR1 and CDR2 from the germline V gene are MNHEY and SVGAGI. Trimming pared 2 bases from V and 2 bases from J, leaving 7 bases between. This CDR3 region has 14 residues. In DNA, the CDR3 is TGTGCCAGCAGTTACGGGACGGCCTACAATGAGCAGTTCTTC. Protein: CASSYGTAYNEQFF.

The J gene is TRBJ2-5, the V gene TRBV20-1; 9 positions agree with TRBD1. V lost 6 bases, J lost 4 bases, and 9 bases stayed unmatched. CDR3 length: 14 amino acids. Per germline, CDR1 DFQATT and CDR2 SNEGSKA (reference sequence). Written as DNA, the CDR3 is TGCAGTGCGCGGACAGGGGAGGGGTCAGAGACCCAGTACTTC. Protein sequence: CSARTGEGSETQYF.

This clonotype was counted many times. This chain uses TRBV4-1 with TRBJ2-2; no definite D call. The germline V gene encodes CDR1 MGHRA and CDR2 YSYEKL. The length of the CDR3 is 16 residues. The V and J ends lost 3 bases and 0 bases respectively, with 11 bases between them. The CDR3 nucleotides read TGCGCCAGCAGCCACGCCTCGACGGCGAACACCGGGGAGCTGTTTTTT. Encoded protein: CASSHASTANTGELFF.

CDR3 bases: TGTGCCAGCAGTCGGACACACATGAACACTGAAGCTTTCTTT. It codes for CASSRTHMNTEAFF. V usage is TRBV6-5 and J usage is TRBJ1-1; D possibly corresponds to TRBD1 (5 bases). V lost 5 bases and J lost 0, with 10 bases in between. This CDR3 region has 14 residues. CDR1 and CDR2 from the germline V gene are MNHEY and SVGAGI.